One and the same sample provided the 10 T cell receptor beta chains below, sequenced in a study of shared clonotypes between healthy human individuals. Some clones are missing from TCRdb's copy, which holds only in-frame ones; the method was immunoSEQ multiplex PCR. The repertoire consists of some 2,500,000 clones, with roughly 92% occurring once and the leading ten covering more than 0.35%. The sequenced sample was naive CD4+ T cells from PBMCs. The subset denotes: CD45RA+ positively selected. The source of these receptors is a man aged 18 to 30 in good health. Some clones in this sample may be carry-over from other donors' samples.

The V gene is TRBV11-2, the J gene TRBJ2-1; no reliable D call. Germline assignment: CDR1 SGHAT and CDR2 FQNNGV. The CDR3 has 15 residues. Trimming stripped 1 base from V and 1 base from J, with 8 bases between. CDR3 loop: CASSLAVHSYNEQFF. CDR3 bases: TGTGCCAGCAGCTTAGCCGTTCATTCCTACAATGAGCAGTTCTTC.

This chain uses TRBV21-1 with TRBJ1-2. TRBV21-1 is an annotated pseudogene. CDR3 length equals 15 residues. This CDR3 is CASSNSREASYGYTF. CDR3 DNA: TGTGCCAGCAGCAACAGCAGGGAGGCCAGCTATGGCTACACCTTC.

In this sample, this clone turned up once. The CDR3: CASGSYEQFF. The CDR3, as DNA: TGTGCCAGCGGAAGCTATGAGCAGTTCTTC. This chain connects TRBV5-6 to TRBJ2-1, with D uncertain. V lost 7 bases and J lost 8, with 7 bases in between. Per germline, CDR1 SGHDT and CDR2 YYEEEE. This CDR3 is built from 10 residues.

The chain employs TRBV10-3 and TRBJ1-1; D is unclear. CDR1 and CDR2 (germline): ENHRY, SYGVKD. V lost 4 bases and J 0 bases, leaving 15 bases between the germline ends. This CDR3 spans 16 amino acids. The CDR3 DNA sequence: TGTGCCATCAGTGTGATAAGTATTGGGATGAACACTGAAGCTTTCTTT. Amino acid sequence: CAISVISIGMNTEAFF.

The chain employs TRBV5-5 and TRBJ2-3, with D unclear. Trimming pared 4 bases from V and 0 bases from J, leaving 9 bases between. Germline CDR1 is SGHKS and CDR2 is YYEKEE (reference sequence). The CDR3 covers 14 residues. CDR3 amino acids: CASSIGASTDTQYF. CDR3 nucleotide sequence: TGTGCCAGCAGCATCGGAGCTAGCACAGATACGCAGTATTTT.

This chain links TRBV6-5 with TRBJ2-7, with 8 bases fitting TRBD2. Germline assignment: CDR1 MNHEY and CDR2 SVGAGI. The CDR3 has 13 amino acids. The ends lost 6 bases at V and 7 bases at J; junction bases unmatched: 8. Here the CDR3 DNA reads TGTGCCAGCAGGGACTCGGGGGGGAGTGAGCAGTACTTC. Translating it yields CASRDSGGSEQYF.

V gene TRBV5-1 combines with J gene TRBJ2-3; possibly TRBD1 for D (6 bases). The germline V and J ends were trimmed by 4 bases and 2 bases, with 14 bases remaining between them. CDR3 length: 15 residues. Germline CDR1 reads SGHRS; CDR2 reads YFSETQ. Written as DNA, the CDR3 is TGCGCCAGCAGCCCAGACAGGTCGTCCACAGATACGCAGTATTTT. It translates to CASSPDRSSTDTQYF.

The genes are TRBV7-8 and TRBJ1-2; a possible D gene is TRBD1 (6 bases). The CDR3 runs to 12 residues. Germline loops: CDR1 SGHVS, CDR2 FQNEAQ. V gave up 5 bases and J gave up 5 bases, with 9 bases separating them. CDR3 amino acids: CASSQTGYGYTF. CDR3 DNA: TGTGCCAGCAGCCAGACAGGATATGGCTACACCTTC.

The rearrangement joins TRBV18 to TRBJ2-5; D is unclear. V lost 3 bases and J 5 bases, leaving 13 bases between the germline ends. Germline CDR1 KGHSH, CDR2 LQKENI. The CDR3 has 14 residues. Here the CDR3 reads CASSPVGIRETQYF. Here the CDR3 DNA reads TGTGCCAGCTCACCGGTGGGGATTCGGGAGACCCAGTACTTC.

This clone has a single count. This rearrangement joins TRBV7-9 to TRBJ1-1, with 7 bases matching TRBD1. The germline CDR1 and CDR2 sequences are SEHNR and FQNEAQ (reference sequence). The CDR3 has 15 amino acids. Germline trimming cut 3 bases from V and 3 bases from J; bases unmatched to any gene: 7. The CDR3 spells CASSFAPGGDTEAFF. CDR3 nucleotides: TGTGCCAGCAGCTTTGCCCCAGGGGGGGACACTGAAGCTTTCTTT.